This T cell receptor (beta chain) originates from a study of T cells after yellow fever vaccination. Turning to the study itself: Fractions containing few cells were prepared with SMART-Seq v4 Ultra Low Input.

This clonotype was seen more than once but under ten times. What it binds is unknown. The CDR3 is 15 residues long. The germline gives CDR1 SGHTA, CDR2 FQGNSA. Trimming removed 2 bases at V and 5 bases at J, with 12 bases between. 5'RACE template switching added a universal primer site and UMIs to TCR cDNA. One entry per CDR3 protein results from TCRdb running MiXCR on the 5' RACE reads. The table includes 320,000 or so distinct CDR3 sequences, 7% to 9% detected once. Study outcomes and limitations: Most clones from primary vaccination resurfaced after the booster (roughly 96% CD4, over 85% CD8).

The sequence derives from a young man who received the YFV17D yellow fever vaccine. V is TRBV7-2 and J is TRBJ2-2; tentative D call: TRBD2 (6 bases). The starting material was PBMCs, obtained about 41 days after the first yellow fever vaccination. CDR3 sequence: CASSLPQEGTGELFF. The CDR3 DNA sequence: TGTGCCAGCAGCTTACCACAGGAGGGGACCGGGGAGCTGTTTTTT.